Here is one T cell receptor (beta chain) with its context. TCRdb's table, derived via immunoSEQ multiplex PCR, lists solely in-frame clones and lacks some. The profile shows approximately 75,000 clones, nearly 98% of them singletons. The data derive from a study of technical replicates of blood from a few donors. The CDR3 is 16 amino acids. V was pared by 5 bases and J by 0 bases, with 13 bases between. CDR1 and CDR2 from the germline V gene are PRHDT and FYEKMQ (reference sequence). The V and J genes are TRBV13 and TRBJ1-4; D is unclear. This clonotype was obtained from a human donor in good health. Source material: T cells isolated from PBMCs. The CDR3 spells CASSLRGLATNEKLFF. The CDR3 DNA reads as TGTGCCAGCAGCCTCCGAGGGCTTGCAACTAATGAAAAACTGTTTTTT.